The 31 T cell receptor beta chains presented below share a single source sample, sequenced in a study of blood T cell repertoires in COVID-19. Generated by immunoSEQ multiplex PCR, the TCRdb table keeps only in-frame clones and is missing some. The data contain some 50,000 clones, around four fifths of them singletons. Material: peripheral blood. All receptors come from a man aged 45-65 years with acute or convalescent COVID-19.

This rearrangement joins TRBV6-1 to TRBJ1-5; D is undetermined. Germline assignment: CDR1 MNHNS and CDR2 SASEGT. CDR3 length equals 16 residues. The ends were cut back, 1 base at V and 1 base at J, with 11 bases in the middle. The CDR3 here is CASSEGRVSSNQPQHF. Here the CDR3 DNA reads TGTGCCAGCAGTGAAGGGAGGGTGTCGAGCAATCAGCCCCAGCATTTT.

The chain combines TRBV24-1 with TRBJ2-3; 8 bases are shared with TRBD1. The germline gives CDR1 KGHDR, CDR2 SFDVKD. This CDR3 has 16 amino acids. V was pared by 1 base and J by 14 bases, with 16 bases of the junction left unmatched. This chain's CDR3 is CATSDFLGAGGLVRYF. CDR3 nucleotides: TGTGCCACCAGTGATTTTTTAGGGGCAGGGGGCTTAGTTCGGTATTTT.

The chain links TRBV2 to TRBJ1-2, with TRBD1 identical over 7 bases. CDR1 is SNHLY and CDR2 is FYNNEI in the germline V gene. J gave up 2 bases and V 7 bases, and 4 bases lay outside the gene matches. This CDR3 is 13 amino acids long. The CDR3 DNA reads TGTGCCAGCATCCTGACAGGGAACTATGGCTACACCTTC. Protein product: CASILTGNYGYTF.

The CDR3 reads CAGREGGHTDTQYF. The CDR3 region has the DNA TGTGCCGGTCGAGAGGGAGGGCACACAGATACGCAGTATTTT. The chain uses TRBV15 and TRBJ2-3, with TRBD2 identical over 7 bases. CDR3 length: 14 residues. J gave up 2 bases and V 11 bases, and 10 bases lay outside the gene matches. Per germline, CDR1 LNHNV and CDR2 YYDKDF (reference sequence).

The J gene is TRBJ2-1, the V gene TRBV24-1, with a possible D match to TRBD2 (6 bases). The germline gives CDR1 KGHDR, CDR2 SFDVKD. Trimming removed 5 bases at V and 3 bases at J, with 10 bases between. This CDR3 is built from 14 residues. The DNA of the CDR3 is TGTGCCACCAGTGGCGGGACCTACTACAATGAGCAGTTCTTC. Encoded protein: CATSGGTYYNEQFF.

The gene calls are TRBV9 and TRBJ2-1, with 9 positions matching TRBD1. The germline CDR1 and CDR2 sequences are SGDLS and YYNGEE. The J segment lost 1 base and the V segment lost 4 bases, leaving 9 bases of the junction unmatched. The CDR3 is made up of 17 amino acids. The CDR3 reads CASSPQDRGGSYNEQFF. The CDR3 DNA reads as TGTGCCAGCAGCCCCCAGGACAGGGGTGGATCCTACAATGAGCAGTTCTTC.

The chain has TRBV6-5 and TRBJ2-2; TRBD2 agrees at 7 bases. CDR1 MNHEY and CDR2 SVGAGI come from the germline V gene. The CDR3 has 13 residues. The V gene end was trimmed by 7 bases and the J gene end by 3 bases; junction bases not matched to a gene: 2. CDR3 residues: CASTGRYTGELFF. The CDR3 bases are TGTGCCAGCACCGGGAGGTACACCGGGGAGCTGTTTTTT.

The chain uses TRBV19 and TRBJ1-2; D not certain. In germline, CDR1 is LNHDA, CDR2 SQIVND (reference sequence). V shed 5 bases and J shed 4 bases, with 11 bases lying between them. The CDR3 totals 13 residues. The CDR3 here is CASSLPYFYGYTF. As DNA, the CDR3 is TGTGCCAGTAGTCTGCCCTACTTCTATGGCTACACCTTC.

The chain employs TRBV29-1 and TRBJ2-5, with 7 bases that match TRBD1. Losses at the gene ends were 3 bases for V and 4 bases for J; bases not matched to a gene: 8. Germline CDR1 SQVTM, CDR2 ANQGSEA. The CDR3 contains 14 residues. The chain's CDR3 is CSVDEGAVIETQYF. CDR3 sequence (DNA): TGCAGCGTTGACGAGGGGGCGGTGATAGAGACCCAGTACTTC.

The chain employs TRBV9 and TRBJ2-3, with 9 bases identical to TRBD1. This CDR3 spans 15 amino acids. Looked up from germline, CDR1 is SGDLS and CDR2 is YYNGEE. V was clipped by 4 bases and J by 1 base; unmatched bases: 4. CDR3 sequence reads: CASSRRTGGTDTQYF. CDR3 DNA: TGTGCCAGCAGCCGACGGACAGGGGGCACAGATACGCAGTATTTT.

The chain uses TRBV25-1 and TRBJ2-7; 7 bases line up with TRBD1. The ends lost 4 bases at V and 4 bases at J; junction bases unmatched: 1. The CDR3 consists of 12 residues. From germline, CDR1 is MGHDK and CDR2 SYGVNS. The CDR3 reads CASSAGQYEQYF. The DNA for the CDR3 is TGTGCCAGCAGTGCGGGACAGTACGAGCAGTACTTC.

This clone appeared a few times. The V call is TRBV19, the J call TRBJ2-7; maybe TRBD1 (6 bases). Germline V CDR1 and CDR2: LNHDA, SQIVND (reference sequence). The V gene lost 4 bases and the J gene lost 5 bases, with 18 bases spanning the gap. CDR3 length: 15 amino acids. The CDR3 spells CASSSVQGFVNEQYF. DNA of the CDR3: TGTGCCAGTAGTAGTGTACAGGGATTCGTAAACGAGCAGTACTTC.

The V and J genes are TRBV5-4 and TRBJ2-1, with 9 bases matching TRBD1. The CDR3 consists of 16 residues. In germline, CDR1 is SGHNT, CDR2 YYREEE (reference sequence). V lost 4 bases and J lost 1; bases outside the gene matches: 6. CDR3 sequence: CASSPRGTGSYNEQFF. DNA for the CDR3: TGTGCCAGCAGCCCCCGAGGGACAGGGTCCTACAATGAGCAGTTCTTC.

As concerns this clone: The sample holds other DNA sequences that translate to the same CDR3. The gene calls are TRBV27 and TRBJ2-2; a possible D gene is TRBD1 (6 bases). CDR1 is MNHEY and CDR2 is SMNVEV in the germline V gene (reference sequence). This CDR3 comprises 13 residues. The germline V and J ends were trimmed by 3 bases and 4 bases, with 6 bases remaining between them. CDR3 protein: CASSFRGTGELFF. CDR3 nucleotides: TGTGCCAGCAGTTTCAGGGGCACCGGGGAGCTGTTTTTT.

The chain employs TRBV21-1 and TRBJ2-5; the DNA was not used to check the table's D call, TRBD1. TRBV21-1 is tagged as a pseudogene. The CDR3 contains 15 residues. The CDR3 DNA reads as TGTGCCAGCAGCAAAGTGAACAGGGGGGGCGAGACCCAGTACTTC. Translating it yields CASSKVNRGGETQYF.

DNA of the CDR3: TGTGCCAGTAGTATTTCCTGGTCTACCTACGAGCAGTACTTC. It specifies CASSISWSTYEQYF. The rearrangement uses TRBV19 and TRBJ2-7, with D uncertain. The germline gives CDR1 LNHDA, CDR2 SQIVND (reference sequence). The V end was cut by 3 bases, the J end by 2 bases, with 11 bases between. The CDR3 is 14 amino acids.

This chain uses TRBV7-9 with TRBJ2-7; 9 bases fit TRBD2. The germline gives CDR1 SEHNR, CDR2 FQNEAQ (reference sequence). This CDR3 is built from 16 residues. Losses at the gene ends were 5 bases for V and 6 bases for J; bases not matched to a gene: 14. For the CDR3, the DNA is TGTGCCAGCAGCCGATCCGGGACTAGCTCGCCGGGCGAGCAGTACTTC. Translation gives CASSRSGTSSPGEQYF.

This CDR3 reads CASSYSTGTGDGYTF. The CDR3, as DNA: TGTGCCAGCAGTTACTCGACAGGGACAGGGGATGGCTACACCTTC. The genes are TRBV6-5 and TRBJ1-2, with 10 bases matching TRBD1. The CDR3 totals 15 residues. After removal of 0 bases from V and 6 bases from J, the junction contained 4 bases not matched to a gene. Germline V gene lookup returns CDR1 MNHEY and CDR2 SVGAGI.

This sequence joins TRBV14 and TRBJ1-4; D possibly corresponds to TRBD1 (6 bases). Looked up from germline, CDR1 is SGHDN and CDR2 is FVKESK. Trimming removed 3 bases at V and 4 bases at J, with 15 bases between. The CDR3 is 16 residues long. The CDR3: CASSQRGNGVNEKLFF. The CDR3 coding sequence is TGTGCCAGCAGCCAGAGGGGGAACGGAGTTAATGAAAAACTGTTTTTT.

The CDR3 sequence is CASSLAGAAVSPLHF. The CDR3 DNA is TGCGCCAGCAGCTTGGCCGGAGCCGCCGTTTCACCCCTCCACTTT. This rearrangement joins TRBV5-1 to TRBJ1-6; D is unresolved. The V end lost 0 bases, the J end lost 9 bases, and 13 bases lay between the germline ends. The CDR3 length is 15 residues. In germline, CDR1 is SGHRS, CDR2 YFSETQ.

The genes are TRBV7-8 and TRBJ1-2, with D maybe TRBD1 (6 bases). With 6 bases removed from V and 4 bases from J, the gap between germline ends came to 18 bases. Germline assignment: CDR1 SGHVS and CDR2 FQNEAQ. The CDR3 contains 15 residues. The CDR3 region has the DNA TGTGCCAGCAGTATTGGGGCGGGGGACATCTATGGCTACACCTTC. Protein sequence: CASSIGAGDIYGYTF.

The V gene is TRBV2, the J gene TRBJ1-1; D is uncertain. This CDR3 is built from 10 residues. V lost 7 bases to trimming and J lost 2 bases, with 2 bases between them. The germline gives CDR1 SNHLY, CDR2 FYNNEI. The DNA for the CDR3 is TGTGCCAGCACTAACACTGAAGCTTTCTTT. It yields the protein CASTNTEAFF.

The rearrangement uses TRBV4-1 and TRBJ2-1; the D is unclear. The CDR3 length is 16 residues. Germline lookup yields CDR1 MGHRA and CDR2 YSYEKL. V was clipped by 0 bases and J by 5 bases, with 14 bases between them. The CDR3 loop reads CASSQEPRARDNEQFF. The CDR3 coding sequence is TGCGCCAGCAGCCAAGAGCCGAGAGCGAGAGACAATGAGCAGTTCTTC.

The gene calls are TRBV2 and TRBJ1-6; D is perhaps TRBD1 (6 bases). Trimming pared 6 bases from V and 0 bases from J, leaving 15 bases between. There are 17 residues in the CDR3. Germline loops: CDR1 SNHLY, CDR2 FYNNEI. CDR3: CASRVTGISSYNSPLHF. The CDR3 DNA sequence: TGTGCCAGCAGAGTGACAGGAATCAGCTCCTATAATTCACCCCTCCACTTT.

J is TRBJ1-1 and V is TRBV18, with TRBD1 identical over 7 bases. Germline V gene data show CDR1 as KGHSH and CDR2 as LQKENI. This CDR3 is 14 amino acids long. J was trimmed by 2 bases and V by 3 bases; bases with no gene match: 3. The CDR3 sequence is CASSPRGVNTEAFF. Written as DNA, the CDR3 is TGTGCCAGCTCACCCAGGGGGGTCAACACTGAAGCTTTCTTT.

This clone was counted once. The V gene is TRBV5-1, the J gene TRBJ1-4; D is unclear. The CDR3 totals 14 residues. V dropped 1 base and J dropped 6 bases, with 10 bases sitting between them. Germline assignment: CDR1 SGHRS and CDR2 YFSETQ. Written as DNA, the CDR3 is TGCGCCAGCAGCTTGACCAGGAGGGATGAAAAACTGTTTTTT. Translation gives CASSLTRRDEKLFF.

The gene calls are TRBV19 and TRBJ1-5; no firm D call. CDR1 is LNHDA and CDR2 is SQIVND in the germline V gene (reference sequence). The CDR3 is made up of 17 amino acids. Trimming removed 3 bases from V and 0 bases from J, with 15 bases in between. The DNA for the CDR3 is TGTGCCAGTAGTATTTTCCCCACAGACTATAGCAATCAGCCCCAGCATTTT. Its translation is CASSIFPTDYSNQPQHF. Full variable domain (outside the CDR3, taken from reference TRBV19 and TRBJ1-5): DGGITQSPKYLFRKEGQNVTLSCEQNLNHDAMYWYRQDPGQGLRLIYYSQIVNDFQKGDIAEGYSVSREKKESFPLTVTSAQKNPTAFYLCASSIFPTDYSNQPQHFGDGTRLSIL.

The chain carries TRBV28 and TRBJ1-5, with D perhaps matching TRBD1 (5 bases). The germline V and J ends were trimmed by 3 bases and 0 bases, with 12 bases remaining between them. This CDR3 comprises 16 residues. Germline CDR1 and CDR2: MDHEN and SYDVKM. CDR3 residues: CASSLSRAASNQPQHF. For the CDR3, the DNA is TGTGCCAGCAGTTTGAGCAGGGCCGCTAGCAATCAGCCCCAGCATTTT. Full variable domain (missing parts from reference TRBV28 and TRBJ1-5): DVKVTQSSRYLVKRTGEKVFLECVQDMDHENMFWYRQDPGLGLRLIYFSYDVKMKEKGDIPEGYSVSREKKERFSLILESASTNQTSMYLCASSLSRAASNQPQHFGDGTRLSIL.

The genes are TRBV11-2 and TRBJ1-2; D is undetermined. The CDR3 loop spans 15 amino acids. V was pared by 5 bases and J by 5 bases, with 18 bases between. The germline V gene has CDR1 SGHAT and CDR2 FQNNGV. CDR3 loop: CASSPGEAARYGYTF. The DNA for the CDR3 is TGTGCCAGCAGCCCCGGCGAGGCGGCGCGATATGGCTACACCTTC.

The chain recombines TRBV6-6 with TRBJ2-5; 7 nucleotides agree with TRBD1. This CDR3 is built from 15 residues. Germline V gene data show CDR1 as MNHNY and CDR2 as SVGAGI (reference sequence). J was trimmed by 5 bases and V by 6 bases; bases with no gene match: 12. DNA for the CDR3: TGTGCCAGCAGAGCGAACCGAGGGGGCGGGGAGACCCAGTACTTC. It translates to CASRANRGGGETQYF.

This clone was seen once. The chain uses TRBV5-4 and TRBJ2-7; 12 nucleotides align to TRBD1. The length of the CDR3 is 15 residues. With V trimmed by 4 bases and J by 7 bases, 9 bases remained unmatched. From germline, CDR1 is SGHNT and CDR2 YYREEE (reference sequence). CDR3 sequence reads: CASSIRDRGPDEQYF. CDR3 bases: TGTGCCAGCAGCATCCGGGACAGGGGGCCTGATGAGCAGTACTTC. The variable domain in full, with the rest retrieved from reference TRBV5-4 and TRBJ2-7, is ETGVTQSPTHLIKTRGQQVTLRCSSQSGHNTVSWYQQALGQGPQFIFQYYREEENGRGNFPPRFSGLQFPNYSSELNVNALELDDSALYLCASSIRDRGPDEQYFGPGTRLTVT.